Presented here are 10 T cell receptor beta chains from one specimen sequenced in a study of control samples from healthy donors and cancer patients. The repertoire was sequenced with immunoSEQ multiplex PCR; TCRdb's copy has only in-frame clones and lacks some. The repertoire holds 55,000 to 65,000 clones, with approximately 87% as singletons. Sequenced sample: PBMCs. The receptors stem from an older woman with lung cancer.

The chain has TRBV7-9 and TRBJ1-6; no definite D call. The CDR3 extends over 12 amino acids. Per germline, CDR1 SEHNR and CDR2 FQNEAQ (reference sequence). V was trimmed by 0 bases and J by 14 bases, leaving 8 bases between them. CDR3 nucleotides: TGTGCCAGCAGCTTAGCCAGGCAGTCCCTCCACTTT. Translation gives CASSLARQSLHF.

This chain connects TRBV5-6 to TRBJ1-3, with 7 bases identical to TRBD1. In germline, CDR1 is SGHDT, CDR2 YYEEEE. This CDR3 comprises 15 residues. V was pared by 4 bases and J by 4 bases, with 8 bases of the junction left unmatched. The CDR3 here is CASSPREDRGNTIYF. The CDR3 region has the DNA TGTGCCAGCAGCCCTAGGGAGGACAGGGGAAACACCATATATTTT.

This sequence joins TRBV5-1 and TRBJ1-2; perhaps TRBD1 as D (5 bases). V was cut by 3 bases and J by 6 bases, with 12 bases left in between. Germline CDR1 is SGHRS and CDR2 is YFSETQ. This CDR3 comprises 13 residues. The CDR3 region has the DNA TGCGCCAGCAGCTGGGACGGGGAGGATGGCTACACCTTC. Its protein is CASSWDGEDGYTF.

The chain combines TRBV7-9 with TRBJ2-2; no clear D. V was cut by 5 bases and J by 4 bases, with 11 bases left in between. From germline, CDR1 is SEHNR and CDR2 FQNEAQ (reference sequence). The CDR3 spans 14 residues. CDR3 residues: CASSPTTTTGELFF. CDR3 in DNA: TGTGCCAGCAGCCCTACAACGACCACCGGGGAGCTGTTTTTT.

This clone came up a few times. Here the CDR3 reads CATSDVLGYTF. CDR3 DNA sequence: TGTGCCACCAGTGATGTACTTGGCTACACCTTC. This chain uses TRBV24-1 with TRBJ1-2; no clear D gene. The CDR3 spans 11 residues. V was pared by 3 bases and J by 7 bases, with 5 bases between. Germline CDR1 reads KGHDR; CDR2 reads SFDVKD.

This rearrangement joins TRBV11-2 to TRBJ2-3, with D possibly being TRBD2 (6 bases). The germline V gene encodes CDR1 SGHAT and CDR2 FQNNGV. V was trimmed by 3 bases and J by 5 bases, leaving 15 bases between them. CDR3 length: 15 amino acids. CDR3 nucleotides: TGTGCCAGCAGCTTTATCTCGGGAGTTCAAGATACGCAGTATTTT. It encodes CASSFISGVQDTQYF. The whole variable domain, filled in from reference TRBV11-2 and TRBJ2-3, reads EAGVAQSPRYKIIEKRQSVAFWCNPISGHATLYWYQQILGQGPKLLIQFQNNGVVDDSQLPKDRFSAERLKGVDSTLKIQPAKLEDSAVYLCASSFISGVQDTQYFGPGTRLTVL.

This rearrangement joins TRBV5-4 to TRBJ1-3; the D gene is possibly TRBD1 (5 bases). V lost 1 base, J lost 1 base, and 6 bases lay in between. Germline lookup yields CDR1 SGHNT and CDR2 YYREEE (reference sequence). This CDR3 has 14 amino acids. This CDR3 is CASSLYRSGNTIYF. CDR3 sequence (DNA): TGTGCCAGCAGCTTGTACAGGTCTGGAAACACCATATATTTT.

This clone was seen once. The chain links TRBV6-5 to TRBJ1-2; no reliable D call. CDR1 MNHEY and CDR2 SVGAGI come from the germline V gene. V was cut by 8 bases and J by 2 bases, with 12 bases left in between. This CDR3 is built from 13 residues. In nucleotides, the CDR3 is TGTGCCAGCGAAGTCGGCGGGAACTATGGCTACACCTTC. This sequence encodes CASEVGGNYGYTF.

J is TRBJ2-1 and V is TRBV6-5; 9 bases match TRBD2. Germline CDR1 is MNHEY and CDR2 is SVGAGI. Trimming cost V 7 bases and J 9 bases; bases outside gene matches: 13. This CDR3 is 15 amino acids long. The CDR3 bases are TGTGCCAGCAAAACGGGACTAGCCGGGTCTGGTGAGCAGTTCTTC. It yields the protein CASKTGLAGSGEQFF.

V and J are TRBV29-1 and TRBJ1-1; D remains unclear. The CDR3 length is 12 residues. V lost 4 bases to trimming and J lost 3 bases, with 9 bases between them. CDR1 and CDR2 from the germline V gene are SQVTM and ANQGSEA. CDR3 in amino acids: CSVVDGDTEAFF. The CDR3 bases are TGCAGCGTTGTCGACGGGGACACTGAAGCTTTCTTT.